The 12 T cell receptor beta chains below were found in one sample sequenced in a study of neurological immune-mediated disorders (dated by TCRdb to the late 2010s). Library preparation employed 5' RACE. Sequenced on an Illumina HiSeq 2500. Clones were called with MiXCR by TCRdb after fastp trimmed the public reads at Q25, and only in-frame beta chains were retained. Entries are consolidated by CDR3 protein sequence, retaining the most common genes and DNA. In all, the sample holds tens of thousands of distinct CDR3 sequences, and about 26% of those were seen once. Approximately 23% of the sample is held by the ten biggest clonotypes. Sequencing used PBMCs. Receptors originate from a woman aged 70-85 years in good health.

This clonotype came up many times. This chain joins TRBV3-1 and TRBJ1-6, with 11 nucleotides matching TRBD1. The CDR3 runs 12 residues. Germline CDR1 is LGHDT and CDR2 is YNNKEL (reference sequence). J lost 15 bases, V lost 5 bases, and 3 bases had no gene match. The CDR3 sequence is CASSTGTGGLHF. The DNA for the CDR3 is TGTGCCAGCAGCACAGGGACAGGGGGCCTCCACTTT.

This chain joins TRBV7-9 and TRBJ1-5; the D is unclear. Deletions cut 5 bases from V and 4 bases from J, with 6 bases between. The CDR3 runs 12 residues. CDR1 and CDR2 from the germline V gene are SEHNR and FQNEAQ (reference sequence). In DNA, the CDR3 is TGTGCCAGCAGCCACGATAATCAGCCCCAGCATTTT. It is translated as CASSHDNQPQHF.

This clonotype was recorded a few times. V gene TRBV7-2 combines with J gene TRBJ1-1, with D unresolved. With 1 base removed from V and 4 bases from J, the gap between germline ends came to 10 bases. CDR1 is SGHTA and CDR2 is FQGNSA in the germline V gene. The CDR3 spans 14 residues. The CDR3 DNA reads as TGTGCCAGCAGCTTAGTACATTTTGGCACTGAAGCTTTCTTT. Encoded protein: CASSLVHFGTEAFF.

DNA of the CDR3: TGTGCCATCAGTGAGACGACTAGCGGGAGTCCCTACGAGCAGTACTTC. Translating gives CAISETTSGSPYEQYF. The chain uses TRBV10-3 and TRBJ2-7; TRBD2 matches 12 bases. CDR3 length: 16 amino acids. Germline V gives CDR1 ENHRY, CDR2 SYGVKD. V trimming: 2 bases; J trimming: 2 bases; junction bases outside the gene matches: 4.

This clonotype was recorded many times. This chain uses TRBV12-3 or TRBV12-4 with TRBJ2-7; D perhaps matches TRBD1 (5 bases). V was clipped by 6 bases and J by 3 bases, with 18 bases between them. This CDR3 has 15 amino acids. CDR3 in amino acids: CASSSIRASIYEQYF. For the CDR3, the DNA is TGTGCCAGCAGCTCCATCAGGGCCAGCATCTACGAGCAGTACTTC.

This clonotype was counted many times. The gene calls are TRBV5-1 and TRBJ2-1, with a tentative D call TRBD2 (5 bases). V gave up 4 bases and J gave up 5 bases, with 16 bases separating them. This CDR3 spans 15 amino acids. The germline V gene encodes CDR1 SGHRS and CDR2 YFSETQ. CDR3 residues: CASSPRPGRDNEQFF. DNA of the CDR3: TGCGCCAGCAGCCCCCGACCCGGGCGGGACAATGAGCAGTTCTTC.

The rearrangement links TRBV12-3 or TRBV12-4 to TRBJ2-2; D not certain. The CDR3 has 12 amino acids. V was cut by 2 bases and J by 7 bases, with 5 bases left in between. CDR3 residues: CASSLPHGELFF. In DNA form, the CDR3 reads TGTGCCAGCAGTTTACCACACGGGGAGCTGTTTTTT.

V usage is TRBV6-5 and J usage is TRBJ2-2, with D possibly called TRBD1 or TRBD2 (5 bases each). The V gene lost 0 bases and the J gene lost 1 base, with 6 bases spanning the gap. In germline, CDR1 is MNHEY, CDR2 SVGAGI. This CDR3 spans 15 amino acids. Here the CDR3 reads CASSYSRGNTGELFF. CDR3 coding DNA: TGTGCCAGCAGTTACTCGAGGGGGAACACCGGGGAGCTGTTTTTT.

This clonotype was picked up many times. The chain recombines TRBV10-3 with TRBJ2-2; D tentatively reads TRBD1 or TRBD2 (6 bases each). There are 13 residues in the CDR3. V lost 8 bases, J lost 7 bases, and 14 bases lay in between. Germline CDR1 reads ENHRY; CDR2 reads SYGVKD. The CDR3 DNA reads as TGTGCCATCGGGGGGCGTCGGGACGGGGAGCTGTTTTTT. The encoded protein is CAIGGRRDGELFF.

This clonotype has ten or more counts. CDR3 coding DNA: TGCAGTGCGAACCTGGCTCCGGAGACCCAGTACTTC. Its protein product is CSANLAPETQYF. V usage is TRBV20-1 and J usage is TRBJ2-5; no clear D gene. The ends were cut back, 6 bases at V and 5 bases at J, with 13 bases in the middle. The CDR3 length is 12 residues. Germline CDR1 and CDR2: DFQATT and SNEGSKA (reference sequence).

This clonotype was observed at least ten times. This rearrangement joins TRBV6-2 or TRBV6-3 to TRBJ1-1; D is undetermined. V lost 4 bases and J lost 4, with 10 bases in between. This CDR3 is 13 amino acids long. Germline-derived CDR1 and CDR2 are MNHEY and SVGEGT. In DNA form, the CDR3 reads TGTGCCAGCAGTTGGGCCGGTCGCACTGAAGCTTTCTTT. Protein: CASSWAGRTEAFF.

This clonotype was seen repeatedly, ten times or more. This sequence joins TRBV20-1 and TRBJ2-1; tentative D call: TRBD2 (5 bases). Per the germline V gene, CDR1 is DFQATT and CDR2 is SNEGSKA (reference sequence). The CDR3 spans 13 residues. The V gene lost 6 bases and the J gene lost 3 bases, with 12 bases spanning the gap. The CDR3 here is CSADPRDYNEQFF. CDR3 DNA sequence: TGCAGTGCAGACCCCCGGGACTACAATGAGCAGTTCTTC.